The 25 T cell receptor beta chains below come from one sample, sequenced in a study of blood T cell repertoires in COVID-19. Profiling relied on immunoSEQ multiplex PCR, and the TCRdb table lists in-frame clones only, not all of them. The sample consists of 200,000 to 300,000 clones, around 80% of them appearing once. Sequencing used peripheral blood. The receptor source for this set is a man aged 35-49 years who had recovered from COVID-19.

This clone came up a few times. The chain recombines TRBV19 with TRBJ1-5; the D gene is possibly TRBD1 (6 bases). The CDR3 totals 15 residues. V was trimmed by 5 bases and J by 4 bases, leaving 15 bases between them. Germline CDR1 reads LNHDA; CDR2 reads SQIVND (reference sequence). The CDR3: CASSPLGQRNQPQHF. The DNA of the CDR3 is TGTGCCAGTAGTCCGCTCGGACAGAGAAATCAGCCCCAGCATTTT.

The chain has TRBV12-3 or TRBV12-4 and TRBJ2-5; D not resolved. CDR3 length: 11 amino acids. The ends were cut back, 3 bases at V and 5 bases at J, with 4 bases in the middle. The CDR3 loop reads CASSLSETQYF. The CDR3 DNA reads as TGTGCCAGCAGTTTGTCGGAGACCCAGTACTTC.

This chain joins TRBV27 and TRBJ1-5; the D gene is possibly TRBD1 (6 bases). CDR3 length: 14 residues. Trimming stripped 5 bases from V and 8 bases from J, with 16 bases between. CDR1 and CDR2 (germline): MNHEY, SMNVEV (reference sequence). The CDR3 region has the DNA TGTGCCAGCAGTCCCCGGGGGGCATTTGAGCCCCAGCATTTT. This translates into CASSPRGAFEPQHF.

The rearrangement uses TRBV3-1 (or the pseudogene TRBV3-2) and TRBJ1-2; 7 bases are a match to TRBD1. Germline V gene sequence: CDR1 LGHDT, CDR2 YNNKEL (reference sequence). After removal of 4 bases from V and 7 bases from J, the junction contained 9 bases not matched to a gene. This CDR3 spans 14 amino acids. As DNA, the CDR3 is TGTGCCAGCAGCCCGTTATCCGGGACAGTTGGCTACACCTTC. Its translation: CASSPLSGTVGYTF.

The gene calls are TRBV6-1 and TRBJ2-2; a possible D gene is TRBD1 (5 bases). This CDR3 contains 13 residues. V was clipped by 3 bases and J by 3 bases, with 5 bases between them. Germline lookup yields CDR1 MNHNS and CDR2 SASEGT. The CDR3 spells CASSDRDTGELFF. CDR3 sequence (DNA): TGTGCCAGCAGTGACAGGGACACCGGGGAGCTGTTTTTT.

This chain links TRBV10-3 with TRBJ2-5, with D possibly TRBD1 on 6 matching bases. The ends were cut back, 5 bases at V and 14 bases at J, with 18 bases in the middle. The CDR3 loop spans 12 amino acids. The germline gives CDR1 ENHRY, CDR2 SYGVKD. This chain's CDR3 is CAISSQGIVQYF. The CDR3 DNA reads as TGTGCCATCAGTTCACAGGGTATTGTCCAATACTTC.

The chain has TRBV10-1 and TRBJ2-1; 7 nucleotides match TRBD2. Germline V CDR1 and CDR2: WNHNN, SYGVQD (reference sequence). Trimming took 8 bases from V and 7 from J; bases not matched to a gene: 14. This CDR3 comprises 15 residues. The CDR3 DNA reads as TGCGCCAGCCAGGAGTTGGGGGAGGGCCGGAATGAGCAGTTCTTC. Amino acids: CASQELGEGRNEQFF.

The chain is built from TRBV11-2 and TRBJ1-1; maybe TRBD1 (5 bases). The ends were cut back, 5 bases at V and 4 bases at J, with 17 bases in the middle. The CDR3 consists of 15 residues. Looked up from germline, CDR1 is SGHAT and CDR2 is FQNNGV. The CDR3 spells CASSPEMGGFTEAFF. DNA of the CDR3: TGTGCCAGCAGCCCAGAAATGGGGGGTTTCACTGAAGCTTTCTTT.

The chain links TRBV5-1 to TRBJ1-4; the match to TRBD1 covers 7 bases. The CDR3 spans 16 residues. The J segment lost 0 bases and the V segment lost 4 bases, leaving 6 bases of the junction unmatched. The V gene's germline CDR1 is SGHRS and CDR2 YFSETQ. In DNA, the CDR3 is TGCGCCAGCAGCCGAACAGGGGCCACAACTAATGAAAAACTGTTTTTT. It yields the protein CASSRTGATTNEKLFF. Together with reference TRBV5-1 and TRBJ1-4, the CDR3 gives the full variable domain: KAGVTQTPRYLIKTRGQQVTLSCSPISGHRSVSWYQQTPGQGLQFLFEYFSETQRNKGNFPGRFSGRQFSNSRSEMNVSTLELGDSALYLCASSRTGATTNEKLFFGSGTQLSVL.

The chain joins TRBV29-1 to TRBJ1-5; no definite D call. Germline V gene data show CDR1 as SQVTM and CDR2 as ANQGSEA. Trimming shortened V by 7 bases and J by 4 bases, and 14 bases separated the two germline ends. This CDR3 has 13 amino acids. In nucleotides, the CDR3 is TGCAGCGCAAGAGGAGACGGAAATCAGCCCCAGCATTTT. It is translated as CSARGDGNQPQHF. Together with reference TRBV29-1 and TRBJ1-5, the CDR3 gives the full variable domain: SAVISQKPSRDICQRGTSLTIQCQVDSQVTMMFWYRQQPGQSLTLIATANQGSEATYESGFVIDKFPISRPNLTFSTLTVSNMSPEDSSIYLCSARGDGNQPQHFGDGTRLSIL.

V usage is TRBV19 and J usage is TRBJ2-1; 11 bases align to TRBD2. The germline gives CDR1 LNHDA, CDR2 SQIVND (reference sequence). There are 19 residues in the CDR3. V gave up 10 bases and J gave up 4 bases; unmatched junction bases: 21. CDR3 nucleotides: TGTGCCACTAGGAGGCAGGGGAATAGCGGGAGGGCAGGGTACAATGAGCAGTTCTTC. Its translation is CATRRQGNSGRAGYNEQFF.

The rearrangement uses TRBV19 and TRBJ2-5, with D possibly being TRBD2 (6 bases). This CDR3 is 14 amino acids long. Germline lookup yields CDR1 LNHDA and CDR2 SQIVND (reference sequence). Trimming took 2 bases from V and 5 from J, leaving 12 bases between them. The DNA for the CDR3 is TGTGCCAGTAGTATAACCCCGGGGAGGGAGACCCAGTACTTC. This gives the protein CASSITPGRETQYF.

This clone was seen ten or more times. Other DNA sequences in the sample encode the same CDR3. The CDR3 region has the DNA TGTGCCAGCAGTTACGGGGGACAGCCTTATGGCTACACCTTC. Amino acid sequence: CASSYGGQPYGYTF. The chain employs TRBV6-5 and TRBJ1-2, with 7 bases aligning to TRBD1. CDR3 length: 14 residues. From germline, CDR1 is MNHEY and CDR2 SVGAGI. V trimming: 2 bases; J trimming: 5 bases; junction bases outside the gene matches: 5.

The CDR3 spells CASRHRDTAIWEQYF. The CDR3 DNA reads TGTGCCAGCAGACATAGGGACACGGCAATTTGGGAGCAGTACTTC. The chain joins TRBV11-3 to TRBJ2-7; D is perhaps TRBD1 (6 bases). This CDR3 has 15 residues. V lost 6 bases, J lost 7 bases, and 22 bases lay in between. Germline V CDR1 and CDR2: SGHNT, YENEEA.

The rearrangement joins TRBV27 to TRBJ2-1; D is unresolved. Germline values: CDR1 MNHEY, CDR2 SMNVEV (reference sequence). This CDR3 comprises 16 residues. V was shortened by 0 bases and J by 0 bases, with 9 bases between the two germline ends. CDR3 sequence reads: CASSLSGASSYNEQFF. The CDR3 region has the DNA TGTGCCAGCAGTTTATCGGGCGCCAGCTCCTACAATGAGCAGTTCTTC.

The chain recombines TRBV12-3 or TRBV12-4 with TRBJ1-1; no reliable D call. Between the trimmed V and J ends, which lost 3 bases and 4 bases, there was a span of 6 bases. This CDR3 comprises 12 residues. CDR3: CASSFSGTEAFF. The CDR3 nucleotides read TGTGCCAGCAGTTTTTCGGGCACTGAAGCTTTCTTT.

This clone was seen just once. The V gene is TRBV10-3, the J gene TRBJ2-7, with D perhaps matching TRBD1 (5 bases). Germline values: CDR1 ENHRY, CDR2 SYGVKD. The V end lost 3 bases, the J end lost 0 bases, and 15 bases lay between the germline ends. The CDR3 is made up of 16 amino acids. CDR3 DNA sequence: TGTGCCATCAGTGACACCATGACAGAGAGCTCCTACGAGCAGTACTTC. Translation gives CAISDTMTESSYEQYF.

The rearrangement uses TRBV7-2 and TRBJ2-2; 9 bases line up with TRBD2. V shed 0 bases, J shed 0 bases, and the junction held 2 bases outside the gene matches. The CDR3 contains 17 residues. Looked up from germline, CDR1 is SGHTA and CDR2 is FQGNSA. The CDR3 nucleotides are TGTGCCAGCAGCTTAGCGGCGGGAGGGCCGAACACCGGGGAGCTGTTTTTT. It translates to CASSLAAGGPNTGELFF.

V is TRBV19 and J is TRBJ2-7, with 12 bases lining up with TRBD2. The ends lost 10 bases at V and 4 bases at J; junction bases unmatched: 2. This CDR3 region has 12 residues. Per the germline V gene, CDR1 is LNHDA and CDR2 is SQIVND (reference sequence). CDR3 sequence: CATGLAGYEQYF. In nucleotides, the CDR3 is TGTGCCACCGGACTAGCGGGATACGAGCAGTACTTC.

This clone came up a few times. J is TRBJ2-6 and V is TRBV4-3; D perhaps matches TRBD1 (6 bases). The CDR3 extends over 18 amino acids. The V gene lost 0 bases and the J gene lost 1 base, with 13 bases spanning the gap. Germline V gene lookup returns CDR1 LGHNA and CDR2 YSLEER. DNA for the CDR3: TGCGCCAGCAGCCAAGAACGTGGGGGCAAATCTGGGGCCAACGTCCTGACTTTC. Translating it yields CASSQERGGKSGANVLTF.

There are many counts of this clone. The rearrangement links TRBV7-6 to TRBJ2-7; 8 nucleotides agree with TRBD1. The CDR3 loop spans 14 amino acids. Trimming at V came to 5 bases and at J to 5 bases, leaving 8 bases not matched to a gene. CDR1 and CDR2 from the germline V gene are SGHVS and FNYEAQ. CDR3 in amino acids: CASSAAGTGDEQYF. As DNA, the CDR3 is TGTGCCAGCAGCGCAGCCGGGACAGGCGACGAGCAGTACTTC.

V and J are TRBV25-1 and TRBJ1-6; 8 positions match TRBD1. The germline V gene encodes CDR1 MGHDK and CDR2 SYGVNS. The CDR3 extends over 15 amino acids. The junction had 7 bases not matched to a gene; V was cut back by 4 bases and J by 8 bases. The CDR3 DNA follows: TGTGCCAGCAGTGCCAGCGACAGGGGATATTCACCCCTCCACTTT. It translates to CASSASDRGYSPLHF.

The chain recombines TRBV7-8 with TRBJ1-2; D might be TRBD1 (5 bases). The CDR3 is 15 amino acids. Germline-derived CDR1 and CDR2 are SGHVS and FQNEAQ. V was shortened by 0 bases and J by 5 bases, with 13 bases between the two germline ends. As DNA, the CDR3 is TGTGCCAGCAGCTTAGCCTTCGGGACTCGGTATGGCTACACCTTC. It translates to CASSLAFGTRYGYTF. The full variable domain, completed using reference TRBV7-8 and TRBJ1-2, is GAGVSQSPRYKVAKRGQDVALRCDPISGHVSLFWYQQALGQGPEFLTYFQNEAQLDKSGLPSDRFFAERPEGSVSTLKIQRTQQEDSAVYLCASSLAFGTRYGYTFGSGTRLTVV.

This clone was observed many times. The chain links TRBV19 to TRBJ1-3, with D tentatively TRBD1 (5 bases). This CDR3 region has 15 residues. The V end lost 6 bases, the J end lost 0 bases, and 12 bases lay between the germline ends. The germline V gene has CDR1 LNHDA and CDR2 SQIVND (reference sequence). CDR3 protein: CASRRTGYSGNTIYF. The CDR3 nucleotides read TGTGCCAGTAGACGAACAGGCTACTCTGGAAACACCATATATTTT.

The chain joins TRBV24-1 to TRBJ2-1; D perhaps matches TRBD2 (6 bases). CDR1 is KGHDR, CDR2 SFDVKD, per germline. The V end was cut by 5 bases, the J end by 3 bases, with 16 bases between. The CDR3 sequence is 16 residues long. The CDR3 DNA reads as TGTGCCACCAGTGTAATAGGCGGGGAGGTCTACAATGAGCAGTTCTTC. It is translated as CATSVIGGEVYNEQFF.